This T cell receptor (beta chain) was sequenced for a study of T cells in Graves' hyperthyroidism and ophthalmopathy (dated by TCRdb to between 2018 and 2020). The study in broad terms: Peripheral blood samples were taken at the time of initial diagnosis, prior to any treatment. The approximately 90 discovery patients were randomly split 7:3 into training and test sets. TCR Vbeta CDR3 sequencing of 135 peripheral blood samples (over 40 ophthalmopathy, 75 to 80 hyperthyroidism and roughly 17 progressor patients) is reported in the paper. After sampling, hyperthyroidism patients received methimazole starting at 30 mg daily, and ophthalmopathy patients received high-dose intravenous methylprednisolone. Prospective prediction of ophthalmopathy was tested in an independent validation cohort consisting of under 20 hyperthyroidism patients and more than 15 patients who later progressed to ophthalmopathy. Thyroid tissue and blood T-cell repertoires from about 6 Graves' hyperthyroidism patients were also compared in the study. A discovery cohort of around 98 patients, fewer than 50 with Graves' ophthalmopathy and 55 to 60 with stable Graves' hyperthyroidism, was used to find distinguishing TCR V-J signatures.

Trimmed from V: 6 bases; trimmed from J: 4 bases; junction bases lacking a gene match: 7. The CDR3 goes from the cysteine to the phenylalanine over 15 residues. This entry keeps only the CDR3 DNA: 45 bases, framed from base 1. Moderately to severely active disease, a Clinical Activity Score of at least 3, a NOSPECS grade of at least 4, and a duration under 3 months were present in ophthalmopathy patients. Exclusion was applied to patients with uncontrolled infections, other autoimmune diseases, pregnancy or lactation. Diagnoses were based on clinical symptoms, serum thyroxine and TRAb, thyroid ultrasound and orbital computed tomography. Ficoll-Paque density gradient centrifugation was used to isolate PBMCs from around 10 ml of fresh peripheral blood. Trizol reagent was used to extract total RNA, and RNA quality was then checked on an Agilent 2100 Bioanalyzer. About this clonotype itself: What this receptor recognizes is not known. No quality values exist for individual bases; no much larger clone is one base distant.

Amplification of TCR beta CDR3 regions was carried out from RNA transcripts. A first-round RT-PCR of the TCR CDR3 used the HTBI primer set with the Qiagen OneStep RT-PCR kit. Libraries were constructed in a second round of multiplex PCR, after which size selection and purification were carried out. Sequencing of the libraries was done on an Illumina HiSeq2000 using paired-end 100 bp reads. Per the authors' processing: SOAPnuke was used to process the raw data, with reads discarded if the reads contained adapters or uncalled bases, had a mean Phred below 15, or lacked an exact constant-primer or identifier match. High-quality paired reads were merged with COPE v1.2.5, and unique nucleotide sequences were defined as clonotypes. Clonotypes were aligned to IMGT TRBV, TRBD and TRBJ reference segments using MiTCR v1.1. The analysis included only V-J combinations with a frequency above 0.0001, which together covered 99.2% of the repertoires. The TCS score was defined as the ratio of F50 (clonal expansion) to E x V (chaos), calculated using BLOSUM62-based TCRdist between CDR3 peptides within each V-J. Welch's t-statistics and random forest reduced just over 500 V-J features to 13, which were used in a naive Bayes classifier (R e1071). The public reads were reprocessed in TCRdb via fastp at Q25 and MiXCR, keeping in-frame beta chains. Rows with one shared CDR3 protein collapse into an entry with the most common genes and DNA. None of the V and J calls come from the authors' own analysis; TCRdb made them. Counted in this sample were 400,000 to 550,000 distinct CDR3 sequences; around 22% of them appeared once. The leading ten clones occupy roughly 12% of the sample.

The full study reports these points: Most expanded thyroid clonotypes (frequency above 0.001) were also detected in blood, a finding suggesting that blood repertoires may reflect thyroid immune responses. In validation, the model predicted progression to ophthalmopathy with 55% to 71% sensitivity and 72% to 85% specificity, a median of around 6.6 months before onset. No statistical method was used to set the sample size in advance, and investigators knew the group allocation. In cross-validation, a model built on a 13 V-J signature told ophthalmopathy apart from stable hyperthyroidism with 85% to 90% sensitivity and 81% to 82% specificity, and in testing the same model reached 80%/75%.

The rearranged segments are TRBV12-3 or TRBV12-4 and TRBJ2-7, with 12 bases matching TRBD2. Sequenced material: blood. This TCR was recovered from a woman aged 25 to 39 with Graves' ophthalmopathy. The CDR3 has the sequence CASSQTSGGEYEQYF. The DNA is TGTGCCAGCAGCCAGACTAGCGGGGGAGAGTACGAGCAGTACTTC.